These T cell receptor beta chains were read from a single sample in a study of tumor and adjacent non-tumor tissue in lung cancer. MiXCR, run by TCRdb on the multiplex PCR reads, gives a single entry per CDR3 protein. The top ten clones hold around half of a sample with about 80,000 distinct CDR3 sequences, roughly 80% of them seen once. Material for sequencing was distant non-tumor lung tissue. These receptors all stem from a man in his 60s with non-small cell lung cancer. Each CDR3 is given with its conserved first and last residue. The order of the fields is J gene, D gene, clone size, V gene, CDR3 protein, CDR3 DNA. D genes are given only for firm matches. The size entry is marked missing in some rows and otherwise reads once, few, many or a size class.

J: TRBJ1-2; D: NA; size: NA; V: TRBV6-1; CDR3: CASSDWGGISYGYTF; DNA: TGTGCCAGCAGTGATTGGGGGGGGATCTCTTATGGCTACACCTTC
J: TRBJ2-5; D: NA; size: NA; V: TRBV11-2; CDR3: CAGSSTLGGPKETQYF; DNA: TGTGCCGGCAGCTCCACATTGGGTGGGCCAAAGGAGACCCAGTACTTC
J: TRBJ1-1; D: NA; size: NA; V: TRBV12-3/TRBV12-4; CDR3: CASRGTGSGGTEALF; DNA: TGTGCCAGCAGGGGAACAGGGTCGGGGGGCACTGAAGCTTTATTT
J: TRBJ2-2; D: NA; size: NA; V: TRBV20-1; CDR3: CSARAGTLCDGELFF; DNA: TGCAGTGCTAGAGCAGGGACCCTTTGCGATGGGGAGCTGTTTTTT
J: TRBJ1-5; D: NA; size: once; V: TRBV20-1; CDR3: CSAMRGWVNQPQHF; DNA: TGCAGTGCCATGAGGGGCTGGGTGAATCAGCCCCAGCATTTT
J: TRBJ2-1; D: NA; size: NA; V: TRBV11-1; CDR3: CASNPTSLSYNEQFF; DNA: TGTGCCAGCAACCCCACTAGTTTGTCCTACAATGAGCAGTTCTTC
J: TRBJ2-2; D: NA; size: NA; V: TRBV29-1; CDR3: CSVLEDNGKLFF; DNA: TGCAGCGTCCTGGAGGACAACGGGAAGCTGTTTTTT
J: TRBJ2-1; D: TRBD2; size: NA; V: TRBV11-3; CDR3: CASSLGGTSIQNEQFF; DNA: TGTGCCAGCAGCTTAGGGGGGACTAGTATCCAGAATGAGCAGTTCTTC
J: TRBJ2-6; D: TRBD2; size: NA; V: TRBV6-5; CDR3: CASSQAGTSSGANVLTF; DNA: TGTGCCAGCAGCCAAGCGGGAACCAGCTCTGGGGCCAACGTCCTGACATTC
J: TRBJ2-7; D: NA; size: NA; V: TRBV20-1; CDR3: CCSRDASTPEQYF; DNA: TGCTGTTCTAGAGACGCCAGCACCCCCGAGCAGTACTTC
J: TRBJ2-3; D: NA; size: once; V: TRBV6-5; CDR3: CASSYVGLSVGITVTQYF; DNA: TGTGCCAGCAGTTACGTAGGACTATCGGTAGGGATCACAGTTACGCAGTATTTT
J: TRBJ2-3; D: NA; size: NA; V: TRBV4-3; CDR3: CANSQDRACTTDTQYF; DNA: TGCGCCAACAGCCAAGATAGAGCATGCACCACAGATACGCAGTATTTT
J: TRBJ2-2; D: NA; size: NA; V: TRBV29-1; CDR3: CSVIARNTGELFF; DNA: TGCAGCGTTATAGCCAGGAATACCGGGGAGCTGTTTTTT
J: TRBJ2-7; D: TRBD2; size: NA; V: TRBV7-2; CDR3: CTSSRRLAGGEHYF; DNA: TGTACCAGTAGCCGCCGACTAGCGGGGGGAGAGCACTACTTC
J: TRBJ2-5; D: NA; size: once; V: TRBV12-3/TRBV12-4; CDR3: CVSGQGGGTETKYF; DNA: TGTGTCAGCGGCCAAGGGGGGGGTACTGAGACCAAGTACTTC
J: TRBJ2-3; D: TRBD2; size: NA; V: TRBV11-2; CDR3: CASKLAGVTDTLYF; DNA: TGTGCCAGCAAACTAGCGGGGGTAACAGATACCCTGTATTTC
J: TRBJ2-3; D: TRBD2; size: NA; V: TRBV4-3; CDR3: CPSSQVGLGGSSDTQYF; DNA: TGCCCCAGCAGCCAGGTTGGACTAGGCGGGAGTTCCGATACGCAGTATTTT
J: TRBJ2-4; D: TRBD2; size: many; V: TRBV19; CDR3: CASSIPFNSGRDVQYF; DNA: TGTGCCAGTAGTATCCCCTTTAATAGCGGGAGGGACGTTCAGTACTTC
J: TRBJ2-1; D: TRBD2; size: NA; V: TRBV11-2; CDR3: CTSRLGREVNKQFF; DNA: TGTACCAGCAGATTGGGTCGGGAGGTGAATAAGCAGTTCTTC
J: TRBJ2-2; D: TRBD2; size: NA; V: TRBV11-2; CDR3: CASRDPGGGGLDGELFF; DNA: TGTGCCAGCAGAGACCCGGGGGGCGGGGGGTTAGACGGGGAGCTGTTTTTT
J: TRBJ2-5; D: NA; size: NA; V: TRBV20-1; CDR3: CSARAAGKGTLYF; DNA: TGCAGTGCTAGGGCGGCAGGGAAAGGGACCCTGTACTTC
J: TRBJ1-5; D: NA; size: NA; V: TRBV20-1; CDR3: CSASPGGDQPPHF; DNA: TGCAGTGCCAGTCCTGGGGGAGATCAGCCCCCGCATTTT
J: TRBJ1-1; D: NA; size: NA; V: TRBV12-3/TRBV12-4; CDR3: CASSFPGVLNIEAFF; DNA: TGTGCCAGCAGTTTCCCAGGGGTACTGAACATTGAAGCTTTTTTT
J: TRBJ2-4; D: NA; size: NA; V: TRBV28; CDR3: CTRRRKTTNF; DNA: TGTACCAGGAGACGCAAAACCACGAACTTC
J: TRBJ1-1; D: TRBD1; size: NA; V: TRBV12-3/TRBV12-4; CDR3: CASRGQHEAFF; DNA: TGTGCCAGTAGGGGACAGCATGAAGCTTTCTTT
J: TRBJ2-2; D: NA; size: NA; V: TRBV4-3; CDR3: CASSPILGGGGTGVLFF; DNA: TGCGCCAGCAGCCCCATACTGGGTGGGGGCGGCACCGGGGTGCTGTTTTTT
J: TRBJ2-7; D: NA; size: NA; V: TRBV20-1; CDR3: CRARPGAGSSCEQYF; DNA: TGCAGAGCTAGGCCCGGGGCAGGGAGCTCCTGCGAGCAGTACTTC
J: TRBJ2-5; D: NA; size: NA; V: TRBV29-1; CDR3: CSVEATRGRIQETLCF; DNA: TGCAGCGTTGAAGCGACTAGGGGACGCATCCAAGAGACCCTGTGCTTC
J: TRBJ1-1; D: NA; size: NA; V: TRBV11-2; CDR3: CASSLGTVVRETEAFF; DNA: TGTGCCAGCAGCTTAGGGACGGTTGTGAGGGAGACCGAAGCTTTCTTT
J: TRBJ2-1; D: NA; size: NA; V: TRBV6-4; CDR3: CASSKWAPPVGNEQFF; DNA: TGTGCCAGCAGTAAGTGGGCGCCCCCGGTTGGGAATGAGCAGTTCTTC
J: TRBJ2-1; D: TRBD2; size: NA; V: TRBV11-3; CDR3: CVSSLDRLAGVGSEQLF; DNA: TGTGTCAGCAGCTTAGATCGACTAGCGGGAGTAGGTAGTGAGCAGTTGTTC
J: TRBJ2-3; D: TRBD1; size: NA; V: TRBV4-3; CDR3: CTSSQLGTGQGANTQYF; DNA: TGCACCAGCAGCCAATTGGGTACGGGACAGGGGGCTAATACGCAGTATTTT
J: TRBJ2-2; D: NA; size: NA; V: TRBV11-1; CDR3: CACSLGGTSTGELSF; DNA: TGTGCCTGCAGCTTAGGCGGGACAAGCACCGGGGAGCTGTCTTTT